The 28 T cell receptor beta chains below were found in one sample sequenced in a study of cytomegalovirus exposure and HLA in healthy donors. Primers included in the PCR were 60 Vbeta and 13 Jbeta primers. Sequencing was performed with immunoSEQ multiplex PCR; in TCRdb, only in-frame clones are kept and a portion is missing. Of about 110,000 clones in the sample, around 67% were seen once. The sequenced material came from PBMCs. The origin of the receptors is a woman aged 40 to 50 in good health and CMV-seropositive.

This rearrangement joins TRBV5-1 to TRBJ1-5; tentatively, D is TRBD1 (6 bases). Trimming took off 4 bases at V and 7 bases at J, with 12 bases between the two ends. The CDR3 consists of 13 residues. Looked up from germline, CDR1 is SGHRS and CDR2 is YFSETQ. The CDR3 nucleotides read TGCGCCAGCAGCGCAGGGGAAAGACAGCCCCAGCATTTT. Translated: CASSAGERQPQHF.

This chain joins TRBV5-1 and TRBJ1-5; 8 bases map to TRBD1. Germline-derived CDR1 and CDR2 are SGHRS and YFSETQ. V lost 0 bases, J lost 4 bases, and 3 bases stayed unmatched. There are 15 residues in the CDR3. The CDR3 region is CASSLGQGANQPQHF. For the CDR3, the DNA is TGCGCCAGCAGCTTGGGGCAGGGGGCTAATCAGCCCCAGCATTTT.

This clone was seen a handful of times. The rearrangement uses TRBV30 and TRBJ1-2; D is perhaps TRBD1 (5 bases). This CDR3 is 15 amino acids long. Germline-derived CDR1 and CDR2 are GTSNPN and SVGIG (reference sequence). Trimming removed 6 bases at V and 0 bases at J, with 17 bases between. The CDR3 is CACVYSGASNYGYTF. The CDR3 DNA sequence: TGTGCCTGTGTTTACAGCGGGGCTTCTAACTATGGCTACACCTTC.

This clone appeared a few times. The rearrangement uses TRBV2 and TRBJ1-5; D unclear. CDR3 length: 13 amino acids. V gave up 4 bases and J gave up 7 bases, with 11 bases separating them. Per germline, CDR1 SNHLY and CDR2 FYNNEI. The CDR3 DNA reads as TGTGCCAGCAGTGGAGGGCTGGGGCAGCCCCAGCATTTT. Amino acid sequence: CASSGGLGQPQHF.

DNA of the CDR3: TGTGCCAGCAGTTACGAGGGAGATACGCAGTATTTT. Translating it yields CASSYEGDTQYF. The V and J genes are TRBV6-6 and TRBJ2-3; tentatively, D is TRBD2 (5 bases). V lost 2 bases and J lost 5, with 5 bases in between. Germline V gives CDR1 MNHNY, CDR2 SVGAGI (reference sequence). The CDR3 runs 12 residues.

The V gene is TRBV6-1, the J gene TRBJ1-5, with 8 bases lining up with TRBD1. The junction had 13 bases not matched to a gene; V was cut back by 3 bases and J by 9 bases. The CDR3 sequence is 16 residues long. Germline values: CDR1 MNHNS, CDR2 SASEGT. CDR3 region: CASSERGTGATGPQHF. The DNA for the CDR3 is TGTGCCAGCAGTGAGCGTGGGACAGGAGCCACGGGGCCCCAGCATTTT.

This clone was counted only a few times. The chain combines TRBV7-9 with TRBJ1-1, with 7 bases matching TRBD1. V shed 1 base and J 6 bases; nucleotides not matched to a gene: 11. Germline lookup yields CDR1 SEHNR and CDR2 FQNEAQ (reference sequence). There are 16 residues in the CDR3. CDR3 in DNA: TGTGCCAGCAGCTTAGGCGACGGGACAGTTGACCCTGAAGCTTTCTTT. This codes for CASSLGDGTVDPEAFF.

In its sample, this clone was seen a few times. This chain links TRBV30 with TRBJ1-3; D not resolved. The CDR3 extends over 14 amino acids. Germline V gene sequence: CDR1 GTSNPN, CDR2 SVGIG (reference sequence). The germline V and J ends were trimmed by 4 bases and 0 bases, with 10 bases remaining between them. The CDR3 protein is CAWTERNSGNTIYF. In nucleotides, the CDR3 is TGTGCCTGGACGGAGCGGAACTCTGGAAACACCATATATTTT.

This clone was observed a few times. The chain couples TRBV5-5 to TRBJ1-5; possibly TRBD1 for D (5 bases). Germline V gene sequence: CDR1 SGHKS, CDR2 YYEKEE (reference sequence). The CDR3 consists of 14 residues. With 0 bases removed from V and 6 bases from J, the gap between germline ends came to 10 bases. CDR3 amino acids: CASSLAGQGQPQHF. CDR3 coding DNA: TGTGCCAGCAGCTTGGCAGGGCAAGGTCAGCCCCAGCATTTT.

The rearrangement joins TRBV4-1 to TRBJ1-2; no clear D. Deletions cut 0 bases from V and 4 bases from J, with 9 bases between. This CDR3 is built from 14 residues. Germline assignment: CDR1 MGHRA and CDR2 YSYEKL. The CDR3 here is CASSQEVGGYGYTF. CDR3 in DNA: TGCGCCAGCAGCCAAGAGGTGGGAGGCTATGGCTACACCTTC.

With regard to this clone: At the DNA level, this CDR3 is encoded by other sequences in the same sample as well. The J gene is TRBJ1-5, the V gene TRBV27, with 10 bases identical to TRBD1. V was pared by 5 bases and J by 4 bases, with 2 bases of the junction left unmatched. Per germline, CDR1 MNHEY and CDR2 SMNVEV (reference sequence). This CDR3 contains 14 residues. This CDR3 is CASSPDRGNQPQHF. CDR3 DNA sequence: TGTGCCAGCAGTCCGGACAGGGGGAATCAGCCCCAGCATTTT.

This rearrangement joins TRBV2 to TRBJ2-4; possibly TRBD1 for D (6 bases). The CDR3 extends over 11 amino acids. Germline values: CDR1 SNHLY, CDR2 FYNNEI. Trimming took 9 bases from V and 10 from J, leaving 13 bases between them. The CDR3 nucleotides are TGTGCCAGTCATACACAGGGAATTCAGTACTTC. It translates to CASHTQGIQYF.

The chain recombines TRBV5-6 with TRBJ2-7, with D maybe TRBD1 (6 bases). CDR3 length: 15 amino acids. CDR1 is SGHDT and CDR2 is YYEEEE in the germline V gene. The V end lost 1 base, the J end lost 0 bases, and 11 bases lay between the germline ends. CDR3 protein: CASSLRQGFSYEQYF. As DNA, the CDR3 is TGTGCCAGCAGCTTGAGGCAGGGGTTCTCCTACGAGCAGTACTTC.

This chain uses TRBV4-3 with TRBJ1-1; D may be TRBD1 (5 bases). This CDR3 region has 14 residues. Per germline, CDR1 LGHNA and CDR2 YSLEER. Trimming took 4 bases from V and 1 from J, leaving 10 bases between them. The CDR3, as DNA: TGCGCCAGCAGCCCTTGGGGGGGGAACACTGAAGCTTTCTTT. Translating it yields CASSPWGGNTEAFF.

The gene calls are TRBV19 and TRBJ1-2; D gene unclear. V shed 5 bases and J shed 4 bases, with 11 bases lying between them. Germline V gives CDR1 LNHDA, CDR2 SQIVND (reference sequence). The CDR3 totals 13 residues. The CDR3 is CASSPAGGYGYTF. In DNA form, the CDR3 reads TGTGCCAGTAGTCCGGCAGGAGGCTATGGCTACACCTTC.

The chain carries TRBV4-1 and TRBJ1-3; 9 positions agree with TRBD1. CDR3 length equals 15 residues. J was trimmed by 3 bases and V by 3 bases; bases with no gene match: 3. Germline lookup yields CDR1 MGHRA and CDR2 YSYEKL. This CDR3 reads CASSQGTGNGNTIYF. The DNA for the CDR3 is TGCGCCAGCAGCCAGGGGACAGGGAATGGAAACACCATATATTTT.

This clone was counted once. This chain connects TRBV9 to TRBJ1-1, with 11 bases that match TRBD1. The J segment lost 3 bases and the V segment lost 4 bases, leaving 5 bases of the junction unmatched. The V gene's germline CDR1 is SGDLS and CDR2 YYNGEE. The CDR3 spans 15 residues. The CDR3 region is CASSPGDRGYTEAFF. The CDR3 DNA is TGTGCCAGCAGCCCAGGGGACAGGGGGTACACTGAAGCTTTCTTT.

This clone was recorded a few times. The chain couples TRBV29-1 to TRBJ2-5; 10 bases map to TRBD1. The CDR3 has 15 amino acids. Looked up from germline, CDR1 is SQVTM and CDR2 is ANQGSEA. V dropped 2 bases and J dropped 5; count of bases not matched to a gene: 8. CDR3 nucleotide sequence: TGCAGCGTTGAAATATCCGGGACAGGGGACGAGACCCAGTACTTC. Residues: CSVEISGTGDETQYF.

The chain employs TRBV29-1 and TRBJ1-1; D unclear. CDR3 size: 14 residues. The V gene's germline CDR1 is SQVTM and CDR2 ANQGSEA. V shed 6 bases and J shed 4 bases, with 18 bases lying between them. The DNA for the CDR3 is TGCAGCGTAGCGCATGGAACCTACTCCACTGAAGCTTTCTTT. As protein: CSVAHGTYSTEAFF.

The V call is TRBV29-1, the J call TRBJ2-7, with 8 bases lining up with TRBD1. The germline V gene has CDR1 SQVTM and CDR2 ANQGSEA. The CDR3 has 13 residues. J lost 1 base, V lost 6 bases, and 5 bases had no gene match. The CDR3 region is CSVGTGESYEQYF. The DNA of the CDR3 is TGCAGCGTGGGGACAGGCGAGTCCTACGAGCAGTACTTC.

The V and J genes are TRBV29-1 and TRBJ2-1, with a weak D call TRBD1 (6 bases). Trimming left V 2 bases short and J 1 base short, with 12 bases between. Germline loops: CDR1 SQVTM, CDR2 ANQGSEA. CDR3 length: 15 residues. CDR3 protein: CSVEMGARSYNEQFF. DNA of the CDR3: TGCAGCGTTGAAATGGGGGCCAGATCCTACAATGAGCAGTTCTTC.

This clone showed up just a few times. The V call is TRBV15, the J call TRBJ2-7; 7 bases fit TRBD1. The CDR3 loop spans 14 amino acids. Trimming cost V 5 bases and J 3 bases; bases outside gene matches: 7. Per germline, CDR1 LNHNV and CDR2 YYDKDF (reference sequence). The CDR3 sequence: CATSSAAGGYEQYF. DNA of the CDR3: TGTGCCACCAGCTCAGCGGCAGGGGGCTACGAGCAGTACTTC.

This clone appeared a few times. CDR3 in amino acids: CASSFDGTSGSGGFF. In DNA, the CDR3 is TGTGCCAGCAGCTTTGATGGGACTAGCGGGTCAGGTGGGTTCTTC. The gene calls are TRBV7-2 and TRBJ2-1; 12 positions agree with TRBD2. Germline-derived CDR1 and CDR2 are SGHTA and FQGNSA. V lost 3 bases, J lost 15 bases, and 12 bases stayed unmatched. The CDR3 totals 15 residues.

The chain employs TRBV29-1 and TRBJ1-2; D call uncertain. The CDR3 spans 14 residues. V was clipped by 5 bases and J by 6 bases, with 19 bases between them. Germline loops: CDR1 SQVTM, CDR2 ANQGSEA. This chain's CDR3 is CSVIRDAAGHGYTF. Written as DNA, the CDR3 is TGCAGCGTTATACGAGATGCCGCTGGTCATGGCTACACCTTC.

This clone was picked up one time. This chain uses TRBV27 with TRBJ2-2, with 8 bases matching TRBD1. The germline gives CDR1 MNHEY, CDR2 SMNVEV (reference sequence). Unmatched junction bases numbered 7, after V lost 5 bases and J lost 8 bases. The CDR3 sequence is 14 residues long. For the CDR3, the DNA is TGTGCCAGCAGTCCCTTCGGACAGGGAGGGGAGCTGTTTTTT. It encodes CASSPFGQGGELFF.

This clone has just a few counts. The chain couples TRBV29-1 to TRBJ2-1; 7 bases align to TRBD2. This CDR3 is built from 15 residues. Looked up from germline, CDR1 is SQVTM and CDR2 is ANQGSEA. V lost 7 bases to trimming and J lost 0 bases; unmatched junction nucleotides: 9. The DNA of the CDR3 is TGCAGCGCTTCAGCGGGGCCCAGCTCCTACAATGAGCAGTTCTTC. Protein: CSASAGPSSYNEQFF.

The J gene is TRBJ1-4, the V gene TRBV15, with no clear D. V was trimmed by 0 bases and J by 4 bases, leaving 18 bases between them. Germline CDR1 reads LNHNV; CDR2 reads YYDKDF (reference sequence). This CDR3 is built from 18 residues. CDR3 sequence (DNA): TGTGCCACCAGCAGAGAAGTTTTGTCGTACAGATATAATGAAAAACTGTTTTTT. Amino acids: CATSREVLSYRYNEKLFF.

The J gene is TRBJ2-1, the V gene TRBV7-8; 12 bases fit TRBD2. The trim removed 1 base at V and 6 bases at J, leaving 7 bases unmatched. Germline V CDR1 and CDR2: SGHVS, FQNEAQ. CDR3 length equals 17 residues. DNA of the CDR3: TGTGCCAGCAGCTTAGTTGCTAGCGGGGGGGCCTTCAATGAGCAGTTCTTC. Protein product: CASSLVASGGAFNEQFF.